These 9 T cell receptor beta chains were all obtained from the same sample, sequenced in a study of shared clonotypes between healthy human individuals. Sequencing was performed with immunoSEQ multiplex PCR; in TCRdb, only in-frame clones are kept and a portion is missing. Here the sample spans around 330,000 clones, over 65% being singletons. Input material: memory CD4+ T cells sorted from blood. Subset denoted: CD45RA-negative fraction. These receptors were collected from a man aged 30 to 39 in good health.

This sequence joins TRBV6-6 and TRBJ2-1; 9 bases match TRBD2. Germline assignment: CDR1 MNHNY and CDR2 SVGAGI (reference sequence). This CDR3 region has 16 residues. The J segment lost 7 bases and the V segment lost 0 bases, leaving 7 bases of the junction unmatched. CDR3 in DNA: TGTGCCAGCAGTTACTCGAGCGGGGGGTTTGGGAATGAGCAGTTCTTC. As protein: CASSYSSGGFGNEQFF.

The gene calls are TRBV5-1 and TRBJ1-2; possibly TRBD1 for D (5 bases). V shed 4 bases and J shed 0 bases, with 10 bases lying between them. The germline V gene has CDR1 SGHRS and CDR2 YFSETQ. There are 14 residues in the CDR3. This chain's CDR3 is CASSLGGTNYGYTF. Here the CDR3 DNA reads TGCGCCAGCAGCCTGGGGGGGACTAACTATGGCTACACCTTC.

This chain links TRBV7-9 with TRBJ2-7, with D maybe TRBD2 (6 bases). Trimming took off 1 base at V and 1 base at J, with 17 bases between the two ends. The CDR3 totals 17 residues. Germline V lookup: CDR1 SEHNR, CDR2 FQNEAQ (reference sequence). CDR3 sequence (DNA): TGTGCCAGCAGCTTAGTTTGGCGGGGACGGGTATCCTACGAGCAGTACTTC. Protein product: CASSLVWRGRVSYEQYF.

This chain connects TRBV19 to TRBJ2-7; D is perhaps TRBD2 (6 bases). The germline gives CDR1 LNHDA, CDR2 SQIVND (reference sequence). There are 16 residues in the CDR3. The V end was cut by 5 bases, the J end by 2 bases, with 19 bases between. As DNA, the CDR3 is TGTGCCAGTAGTCCCGGGGGTAGCGGAGTACCCTACGAGCAGTACTTC. Its protein product is CASSPGGSGVPYEQYF.

The V and J genes are TRBV7-6 and TRBJ2-7; D call uncertain. V shed 2 bases and J shed 3 bases, with 8 bases lying between them. Germline V gene data show CDR1 as SGHVS and CDR2 as FNYEAQ. The CDR3 is made up of 13 amino acids. CDR3 region: CASSLSDNYEQYF. Here the CDR3 DNA reads TGTGCCAGCAGCTTATCGGATAACTACGAGCAGTACTTC.

The CDR3 loop reads CASRVWGQETQYF. In nucleotides, the CDR3 is TGTGCCAGCAGGGTCTGGGGGCAAGAGACCCAGTACTTC. The rearrangement uses TRBV5-4 and TRBJ2-5; the D call may be TRBD1 or TRBD2 (5 bases each). The CDR3 length is 13 residues. Germline CDR1 reads SGHNT; CDR2 reads YYREEE (reference sequence). Deletions cut 5 bases from V and 2 bases from J, with 10 bases between.

The rearrangement joins TRBV7-8 to TRBJ2-5; 9 nucleotides align to TRBD1. The germline CDR1 and CDR2 sequences are SGHVS and FQNEAQ. Trimming took 4 bases from V and 4 from J; bases not matched to a gene: 13. This CDR3 region has 17 residues. The CDR3 DNA reads as TGTGCCAGCAGCTCACGTCCCGGGACAGGGATCGGAGAGACCCAGTACTTC. This codes for CASSSRPGTGIGETQYF.

This clone appeared a single time. The V gene is TRBV6-6, the J gene TRBJ1-1; no clear D. This CDR3 contains 15 residues. CDR1 and CDR2 from the germline V gene are MNHNY and SVGAGI (reference sequence). V was clipped by 8 bases and J by 1 base, with 17 bases between them. CDR3 DNA sequence: TGTGCCAGCCTGTTCAGTCCGGTGGGGAACACTGAAGCTTTCTTT. Translated: CASLFSPVGNTEAFF.

This clone was picked up one time. The rearrangement links TRBV10-3 to TRBJ2-7, with TRBD2 identical over 9 bases. CDR1 and CDR2 from the germline V gene are ENHRY and SYGVKD. V gave up 10 bases and J gave up 5 bases; unmatched junction bases: 9. The CDR3 contains 13 residues. The CDR3 DNA sequence: TGTGCCACGGTGTCGGTAGCGGGGGACGAGCAGTACTTC. Translation gives CATVSVAGDEQYF.